The T cell receptor (beta chain) under discussion was sequenced for a study of blood T cells in healthy people across ages. A second about 7 to 11 cycle PCR used barcoded and J-beta primers. Each CDR3 protein is one row after TCRdb ran MiXCR on the 5' RACE reads. The data contain about 800,000 distinct CDR3 sequences, approximately 25% of them singletons. The CDR3 runs 16 residues. V was cut by 0 bases and J by 1 base, with 15 bases left in between. Germline lookup yields CDR1 DFQATT and CDR2 SNEGSKA (reference sequence). These records were also assigned to another study, of T cells of mothers and their children.

The chain recombines TRBV20-1 with TRBJ2-5; either TRBD1 or TRBD2 may fit D (5 bases each). The sequenced sample was blood. This TCR was recovered from a boy aged 5-17 years in good health. CDR3 sequence (DNA): TGCAGTGCTAGAGATCTGTCAGTCGGGGCCCAAGAGACCCAGTACTTC. This codes for CSARDLSVGAQETQYF.